Described below is a single T cell receptor (beta chain) sequence and its context. Its specificity is not known. The CDR3 length is 12 residues. Per the germline V gene, CDR1 is DFQATT and CDR2 is SNEGSKA (reference sequence). Trimming stripped 6 bases from V and 2 bases from J, with 11 bases between. The source of the sample is a study of blood T cells in healthy people across ages. A sample-barcoded 5' primer and a J-beta primer mix were used in a second PCR of roughly 7 to 11 cycles. In TCRdb, the 5' RACE reads were re-called with MiXCR into one record per CDR3 protein. The sample has hundreds of thousands of distinct CDR3 sequences, about 62% seen once. Study-wide findings and caveats: PBMC samples, being unsorted, prevented any conclusive comparison of naive and antigen-experienced cells. In older individuals, TCR beta diversity per million T cells was lower, falling roughly linearly with age. Strong correlation linked observed beta diversity and percent naive T cells.

Healthy individuals of Caucasian origin from Russia, aged about 6 to 90, served as donors. The chain uses TRBV20-1 and TRBJ2-7; possible D gene TRBD2, 5 bases. The TCR sequence derives from a man younger than 40 in good health. Material: blood. Here the CDR3 reads CSAQLGPYEQYF. CDR3 DNA sequence: TGCAGTGCACAACTAGGGCCCTACGAGCAGTACTTC.